This T cell receptor (beta chain) was sequenced in a study of shared clonotypes between healthy human individuals. Germline-derived CDR1 and CDR2 are LNHDA and SQIVND (reference sequence). This CDR3 has 13 amino acids. Profiled with immunoSEQ multiplex PCR; TCRdb holds only in-frame clones, not every one. Of roughly 2 million clones in the sample, 95% were seen once. General observations from the study: The study sampled only blood, and tissue repertoires likely differ. Clonotypes which were not shared had lower generation probabilities than clonotypes that all four donors shared.

To note about this clone: Its antigen is unknown.

This receptor was identified in a man aged 18-30 years in good health. The gene calls are TRBV19 and TRBJ1-5; D perhaps matches TRBD1 (6 bases). Source material: naive CD4+ T cells sorted from blood. Specified subset: CD45RA+ positively selected. The CDR3 reads CMSRGGLRQPQHF. In DNA, the CDR3 is TGTATGAGTAGAGGGGGATTGAGGCAGCCCCAGCATTTT.